These T cell receptor beta chains were read from a single sample in a study of PD-1 blockade in classical Hodgkin lymphoma. The method was immunoSEQ multiplex PCR; TCRdb's version includes in-frame clones alone and lacks a portion of them. The sample carries around 14,000 clones, under 80% recorded once. Sequenced here: peripheral blood mononuclear cells (PBMCs), sampled before the second cycle of nivolumab. The receptor source for this set is a human donor with classical Hodgkin lymphoma. The CDR3 runs from the conserved cysteine through the conserved F or W. The order of the fields is D gene, V gene, J gene, clone size, CDR3 protein, CDR3 DNA. D genes are given only for firm matches. Size is stated for part of the rows, as once, few or many counts, or as a class when the clone is expanded.

TRBD1	TRBV7-2	TRBJ1-2	-	CASSPGQGQFYGYTF	TGTGCCAGCAGCCCTGGACAGGGGCAATTCTATGGCTACACCTTC
-	TRBV27	TRBJ2-7	-	CASSEFGQPYEQYF	TGTGCCAGCAGTGAGTTTGGACAGCCCTACGAGCAGTACTTC
-	TRBV19	TRBJ1-1	-	CASSFWVNTEAFF	TGTGCCAGTAGTTTCTGGGTGAACACTGAAGCTTTCTTT
-	TRBV5-5	TRBJ1-3	-	CASRQGAGNTIYF	TGTGCCAGCAGACAGGGAGCAGGAAACACCATATATTTT
TRBD1	TRBV10-3	TRBJ1-6	-	CATADRQGNSPLHF	TGTGCCACCGCAGATCGACAGGGGAATTCACCCCTCCACTTT
-	TRBV16	TRBJ2-3	-	CASSRNGGTDTQYF	TGTGCCAGCAGCCGAAACGGGGGCACAGATACGCAGTATTTT
-	TRBV18	TRBJ2-5	-	CASSRHVKETQYF	TGTGCCAGCTCGCGACACGTTAAAGAGACCCAGTACTTC
-	TRBV20-1	TRBJ2-7	-	CSATLVYEQYF	TGCAGTGCTACTCTGGTCTACGAGCAGTACTTC
TRBD1	TRBV5-6	TRBJ1-2	-	CASAEGTGRSLSYGYTF	TGTGCCAGCGCCGAAGGGACAGGGCGTTCGTTGAGCTATGGCTACACCTTC
-	TRBV6-1	TRBJ1-2	few	CASSPQGLGGYTF	TGTGCCAGCAGTCCGCAGGGCCTTGGTGGCTACACCTTC
-	TRBV7-2	TRBJ2-3	-	CASSLVWRDTQYF	TGTGCCAGCAGCTTAGTATGGAGGGATACGCAGTATTTT
TRBD1	TRBV7-9	TRBJ2-7	-	CASSPTGGESEQYF	TGTGCCAGCAGCCCGACAGGGGGGGAGAGCGAGCAGTACTTC
TRBD1	TRBV5-6	TRBJ2-7	-	CASSLFEGGSYEQYF	TGTGCCAGCAGCTTGTTTGAAGGGGGCAGTTACGAGCAGTACTTC
TRBD1	TRBV10-3	TRBJ2-7	-	CAIGQGSNEQYF	TGTGCCATAGGACAGGGTAGCAACGAGCAGTACTTC
-	TRBV5-5	TRBJ2-3	-	CASSLPSLPDTQYF	TGTGCCAGCAGCTTGCCTAGTCTTCCAGATACGCAGTATTTT
-	TRBV5-1	TRBJ2-7	few	CASSSGQYEQYF	TGCGCCAGCAGCTCCGGACAGTACGAGCAGTACTTC
-	TRBV5-1	TRBJ1-6	-	CASSLVAGWDNSPLHF	TGCGCCAGCAGCTTGGTGGCAGGGTGGGATAATTCACCCCTCCACTTT
TRBD1	TRBV7-2	TRBJ1-2	-	CASSPGQNYGYTF	TGTGCCAGCAGCCCGGGACAGAACTATGGCTACACCTTC
-	TRBV25-1	TRBJ2-4	-	CASSLPGVNIQYF	TGTGCCAGCAGCTTACCGGGTGTAAACATTCAGTACTTC
-	TRBV7-9	TRBJ2-7	few	CASSFGQGPYEQYF	TGTGCCAGCAGCTTTGGGCAGGGCCCCTACGAGCAGTACTTC
-	TRBV7-6	TRBJ2-7	-	CASSLLGGPPYEQYF	TGTGCCAGCAGCTTACTCGGGGGTCCACCCTACGAGCAGTACTTC
-	TRBV5-4	TRBJ2-7	-	CASSLPGHYEQYF	TGTGCCAGCAGCTTGCCCGGACACTACGAGCAGTACTTC
-	TRBV27	TRBJ2-3	few	CASSTQGWGTDTQYF	TGTGCCAGCAGTACACAGGGTTGGGGCACAGATACGCAGTATTTT
-	TRBV5-6	TRBJ1-2	-	CASSPVRGSYGYTF	TGTGCCAGCAGCCCCGTGAGGGGGAGCTATGGCTACACCTTC
-	TRBV7-6	TRBJ1-2	-	CASSRGLNYGYTF	TGTGCCAGCAGCCGGGGGCTCAACTATGGCTACACCTTC
-	TRBV4-1	TRBJ2-5	-	CASSRLFWTQETQYF	TGCGCCAGCAGCCGCCTTTTCTGGACGCAAGAGACCCAGTACTTC
TRBD2	TRBV6-6	TRBJ2-1	-	CASTSREGNEQFF	TGTGCCAGCACCTCACGGGAGGGGAATGAGCAGTTCTTC
-	TRBV5-4	TRBJ2-2	once	CAYTRDTTGELFF	TGTGCCTATACACGGGACACCACCGGGGAGCTGTTTTTT
TRBD1	TRBV18	TRBJ1-1	-	CASSPRTGNTEAFF	TGTGCCAGCTCACCCAGGACAGGCAACACTGAAGCTTTCTTT